Following are 10 T cell receptor beta chains from one sample sequenced in a study of blood T cells in healthy people across ages. Through a sample-barcoded 5' primer and a J-beta primer mix, a second PCR was run for 7 to 11 cycles. TCRdb ran MiXCR on the 5' RACE reads and lists one entry per CDR3 protein. The sample yields about 970,000 distinct CDR3 sequences, roughly 51% seen once. The sequencing sample was made of blood. These receptors all stem from a woman aged 55-69 years in good health.

The sample holds a few counts of this clonotype. This chain joins TRBV29-1 and TRBJ2-5; D may match TRBD1 or TRBD2 (5 bases each). CDR3 length: 14 amino acids. V was shortened by 6 bases and J by 4 bases, with 18 bases between the two germline ends. Germline values: CDR1 SQVTM, CDR2 ANQGSEA. DNA for the CDR3: TGCAGCGTCGTCGGGACGCTTCACGGAGAGACCCAGTACTTC. It is translated as CSVVGTLHGETQYF.

This clonotype occurred a few times. The V gene is TRBV20-1, the J gene TRBJ2-7, with TRBD2 matching over 8 bases. CDR1 is DFQATT and CDR2 is SNEGSKA in the germline V gene (reference sequence). With 3 bases clipped from V and 3 bases from J, the junction kept 7 bases outside the gene matches. CDR3 length equals 14 residues. The DNA of the CDR3 is TGCAGTGCTAGTCCGGGACTAGTTGTCTACGAGCAGTACTTC. This translates into CSASPGLVVYEQYF.

The chain's CDR3 is CASRRRREAINEQFF. The DNA of the CDR3 is TGTGCCAGCCGGCGTAGACGGGAGGCTATCAATGAGCAGTTCTTC. The gene calls are TRBV12-3 or TRBV12-4 and TRBJ2-1; 7 bases map to TRBD2. The junction had 13 bases not matched to a gene; V was cut back by 8 bases and J by 6 bases. This CDR3 is built from 15 residues.

The rearrangement joins TRBV27 to TRBJ2-3; the match to TRBD1 covers 10 bases. V shed 1 base, J shed 6 bases, and the junction held 10 bases outside the gene matches. Germline V gene lookup returns CDR1 MNHEY and CDR2 SMNVEV (reference sequence). The CDR3 runs to 17 residues. CDR3 sequence (DNA): TGTGCCAGCAGTTTATTGAGGGACAGGGGTTATGAGGATACGCAGTATTTT. This translates into CASSLLRDRGYEDTQYF.

In its sample, this clonotype was seen a few times. The V and J genes are TRBV7-2 and TRBJ2-5; D ambiguous. V lost 1 base and J lost 4, with 10 bases in between. This CDR3 is built from 14 residues. Germline CDR1 and CDR2: SGHTA and FQGNSA. CDR3 in DNA: TGTGCCAGCAGCTTAGTTAGACGGTTAGAGACCCAGTACTTC. Translating it yields CASSLVRRLETQYF.

A few counts support this clonotype. The rearrangement links TRBV12-3 or TRBV12-4 to TRBJ2-3; no clear D gene. Between the trimmed V and J ends, which lost 3 bases and 4 bases, there was a span of 11 bases. This CDR3 is 14 amino acids long. The CDR3 DNA is TGTGCCAGCAGTTTGCTCCAGACCGCAGATACGCAGTATTTT. This sequence encodes CASSLLQTADTQYF.

The J gene is TRBJ2-7, the V gene TRBV29-1; 11 bases align to TRBD2. Germline values: CDR1 SQVTM, CDR2 ANQGSEA. The CDR3 loop spans 14 amino acids. V shed 6 bases, J shed 2 bases, and the junction held 6 bases outside the gene matches. The CDR3 sequence is CSVGTSGGPYEQYF. The CDR3 DNA follows: TGCAGCGTGGGTACTAGCGGGGGACCCTACGAGCAGTACTTC.

The rearrangement joins TRBV12-3 or TRBV12-4 to TRBJ1-5; D may be TRBD1 (5 bases). This CDR3 comprises 15 residues. Between the trimmed V and J ends, which lost 5 bases and 8 bases, there was a span of 19 bases. The CDR3 DNA reads as TGTGCCAGCAGTGCGCGGGACCCCACAACCGAGCCCCAGCATTTT. It codes for CASSARDPTTEPQHF.

The V and J genes are TRBV11-3 and TRBJ2-1; D remains ambiguous. Looked up from germline, CDR1 is SGHNT and CDR2 is YENEEA. The CDR3 has 15 amino acids. V lost 2 bases, J lost 0 bases, and 8 bases lay in between. CDR3 nucleotide sequence: TGTGCCAGCAGCTTATTACCAAGCTCCTACAATGAGCAGTTCTTC. It translates to CASSLLPSSYNEQFF.

This clonotype has more than one count but fewer than ten. V is TRBV11-2 and J is TRBJ2-3, with 10 bases aligning to TRBD2. There are 15 residues in the CDR3. V trimming: 3 bases; J trimming: 4 bases; junction bases outside the gene matches: 4. The germline CDR1 and CDR2 sequences are SGHAT and FQNNGV. The CDR3 bases are TGTGCCAGCAGCTTCAGCGGGAGGGCCGCAGATACGCAGTATTTT. Its translation is CASSFSGRAADTQYF.